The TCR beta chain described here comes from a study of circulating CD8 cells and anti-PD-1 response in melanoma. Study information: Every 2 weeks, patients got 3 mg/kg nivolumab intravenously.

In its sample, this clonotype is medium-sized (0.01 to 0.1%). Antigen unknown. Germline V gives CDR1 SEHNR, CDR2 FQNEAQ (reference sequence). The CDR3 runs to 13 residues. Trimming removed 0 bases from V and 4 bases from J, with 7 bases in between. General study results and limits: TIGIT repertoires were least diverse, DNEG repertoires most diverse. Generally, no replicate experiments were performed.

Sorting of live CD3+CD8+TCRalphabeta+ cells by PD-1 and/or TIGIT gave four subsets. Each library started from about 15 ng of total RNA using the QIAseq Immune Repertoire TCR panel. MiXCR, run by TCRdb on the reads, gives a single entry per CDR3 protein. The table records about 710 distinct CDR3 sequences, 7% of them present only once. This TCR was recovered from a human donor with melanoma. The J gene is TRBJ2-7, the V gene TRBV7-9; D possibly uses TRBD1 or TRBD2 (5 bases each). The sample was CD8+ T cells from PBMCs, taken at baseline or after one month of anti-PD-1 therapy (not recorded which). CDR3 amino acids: CASSLAGGYEQYF. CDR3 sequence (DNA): TGTGCCAGCAGCTTAGCTGGGGGTTACGAGCAGTACTTC. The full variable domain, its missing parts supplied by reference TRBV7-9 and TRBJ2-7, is DTGVSQNPRHKITKRGQNVTFRCDPISEHNRLYWYRQTLGQGPEFLTYFQNEAQLEKSRLLSDRFSAERPKGSFSTLEIQRTEQGDSAMYLCASSLAGGYEQYFGPGTRLTVT.